Listed below are T cell receptor beta chains from one sample, sequenced in a study of T cell repertoires in cytomegalovirus infection. Their antigens remain unidentified. TCRdb reanalysed the reads using MiXCR and keeps one entry per CDR3 protein. The table records roughly 990,000 distinct CDR3 sequences, under 40% of them present only once. The sequencing here drew on cultured CD8+ T cells from PBMCs, taken from culture after CMV antigen stimulation. These receptors were collected from a human donor in good health (CMV status not recorded). Some clones in this sample may be carry-over from other donors' samples. CDR3s include the opening cysteine and the closing phenylalanine or tryptophan. Fields, in order: D gene, clone size, V gene, J gene, CDR3 DNA, CDR3 protein. The D gene is left open where the match is weak. Rows may omit the clone size; those that give it use once, few, many or a size class.

.	.	TRBV4-3	TRBJ2-2	TGCGCCACTCGGCCCCCTGGGGCCGGGGAGCTGTTTTTT	CATRPPGAGELFF
.	many	TRBV7-8	TRBJ1-1	TGTGCCAGCAGCTTAGATATTGGTGTAGCGGATCTGAACACTGAAGCTTTCTTT	CASSLDIGVADLNTEAFF
.	.	TRBV3-1	TRBJ2-7	TGTGCCAGCAGCCAACGGTTCCCATCAGAAGGTAACGAGCAGTACTTC	CASSQRFPSEGNEQYF
.	many	TRBV7-2	TRBJ1-1	TGTGCCAGCGGGCACCCCGGGGGCACTGAAGCTTTCTTT	CASGHPGGTEAFF
TRBD1	few	TRBV6-2/TRBV6-3	TRBJ1-1	TGTGCCAGCGGAAGGGGCGTCAGGGGGGACACTGAAGCTTTCTTT	CASGRGVRGDTEAFF
.	few	TRBV11-2	TRBJ2-3	TGTGCCAGCAGCTTAGGGCCATTACATACGCAGTATTTT	CASSLGPLHTQYF
.	.	TRBV4-1	TRBJ2-7	TGTGCCAGCAGCCCCCGGGCCCAGGACCCCGAGCAGTACTTC	CASSPRAQDPEQYF
TRBD2	.	TRBV9	TRBJ2-1	TGTGCCAGCAGCGCCGGGGGGGCTGTCAATGAGCAGTTCTTC	CASSAGGAVNEQFF
TRBD2	.	TRBV7-9	TRBJ2-4	TGTGCCAGCAGTTCCCCCGGGGGGGCAGGATACATGCAGTACTTC	CASSSPGGAGYMQYF
.	.	TRBV28	TRBJ2-2	TGTGCCAGTGCCCTACCGCGCGCCCCCGACTCACAGGGATACACCGGGGAGCTGTTTTTT	CASALPRAPDSQGYTGELFF
.	.	TRBV4-1	TRBJ1-1	TGCGCCAGCAGCCAAGATAACTTAAACAGCTTGAACACTGAAGCTTTCTTT	CASSQDNLNSLNTEAFF
TRBD1	few	TRBV2	TRBJ1-5	TGTGCCAGCAGTGTGGGACAGGGGGGGAATCAGCCCCAGCATTTT	CASSVGQGGNQPQHF
TRBD1	.	TRBV7-6	TRBJ2-2	TGTGCCAGCAGCTTGGGTTGGGGGACAGCAAACACCGGGGAGCTGTTTTTT	CASSLGWGTANTGELFF
.	few	TRBV7-9	TRBJ2-7	TGTGCCAGCAGCCCCCCCTTAACAGGGCCCGAGCAGTACTTC	CASSPPLTGPEQYF
.	many	TRBV7-2	TRBJ2-6	TGTGCCAGCAGCTTAGAGGGGGACATATACTACTCTGGGGCCAACGTCCTGACTTTC	CASSLEGDIYYSGANVLTF
.	few	TRBV6-1	TRBJ2-5	TGTGCCAGCAGAGATTGGAAAGAGACCCAGTACTTC	CASRDWKETQYF
.	few	TRBV5-6	TRBJ2-6	TGTGCCAGCAGCGGGGCCTCTGGGGCCAACGTCCTGACTTTC	CASSGASGANVLTF
TRBD1	.	TRBV19	TRBJ1-1	TGTGCCAGTAGTAGAGTAAGGACAGGGGATAACACTGAAGCTTTCTTT	CASSRVRTGDNTEAFF
TRBD1	.	TRBV28	TRBJ1-5	TGTGCCAGCAGTTCGCGGGACAGGAAGATTTTCAGAGATCAGCCCCAGCATTTT	CASSSRDRKIFRDQPQHF
.	.	TRBV13	TRBJ1-1	TGTGCCAGCAGCTTAGGAGTTTGGGGTGAAGCTTTCTTT	CASSLGVWGEAFF
TRBD2	.	TRBV9	TRBJ2-5	TGTGCCAGCAGCACCCCGACTAGCGGGCTACAAGAGACCCAGTACTTC	CASSTPTSGLQETQYF
.	.	TRBV6-6	TRBJ1-4	TGTGCCAGCGAGAGCGGGCATGAAAAACTGTTTTTT	CASESGHEKLFF
.	.	TRBV6-1	TRBJ1-2	TGTGCCAGCAGTGAGGGTCAGGGACCCAACTATGGCTACACCTTC	CASSEGQGPNYGYTF
.	.	TRBV7-2	TRBJ1-5	TGTGCCAGCAGCTTAATCAGGGTTGATCAGCCCCAGCATTTT	CASSLIRVDQPQHF
TRBD2	once	TRBV5-1	TRBJ2-1	TGCGCCAGCAGACCGAGCGGGAACTCCTACAATGAGCAGTTCTTC	CASRPSGNSYNEQFF
TRBD1	.	TRBV7-6	TRBJ1-2	TGTACCAGCAGCACAAGACAGGGATCTAACTATGGCTACACCTTC	CTSSTRQGSNYGYTF
.	.	TRBV7-7	TRBJ2-3	TGTGCTAGCAGCTTTGCCCTCGCAGATACGCAGTATTTT	CASSFALADTQYF
.	.	TRBV9	TRBJ2-3	TGTGCCAGCAGCGTAGAAAGGAAGCAGTATTTT	CASSVERKQYF
TRBD1	.	TRBV11-1	TRBJ2-5	TGTGCCAGCAGCTTAACCAGGGGGCGCTTGCAGACCCAGTACTTC	CASSLTRGRLQTQYF
TRBD1	.	TRBV7-9	TRBJ2-1	TGTGCCAGCAGAAAAATGGGACAGGGGGGGAACGAGCAGTTCTTC	CASRKMGQGGNEQFF
.	few	TRBV6-5	TRBJ1-6	TGTGCCAGCAGTTACTCGTCAGGGTTGAGTTCACCCCTCCACTTT	CASSYSSGLSSPLHF
.	once	TRBV7-4	TRBJ2-1	TGTGCCAGCAGCCCCCCGGAGGGACTTAATTACAATGAGCAGTTCTTC	CASSPPEGLNYNEQFF
.	few	TRBV4-3	TRBJ2-3	TGCGCCAGCAGCCAAAAGCGTAACGAGGTCAAACAGCAGTATTTT	CASSQKRNEVKQQYF
.	.	TRBV11-2	TRBJ1-5	TGTGCCAGCAGCTTAAGGCCAGCAGACAATCAGCCCCAGCATTTT	CASSLRPADNQPQHF
.	once	TRBV27	TRBJ1-4	TGTGCCAGCAGTCCGTACAGGGTAACTAATGAAAAACTGTTTTTT	CASSPYRVTNEKLFF
TRBD2	.	TRBV28	TRBJ2-3	TGTGCCAGCAGTTTAGCCGCTAGCGGGGGGGTCCTCACAGATACGCAGTATTTT	CASSLAASGGVLTDTQYF
.	few	TRBV14	TRBJ2-1	TGTGCCAGCAGCCTCCCGGCGGGGCCTCCCTACAATGAGCAGTTCTTC	CASSLPAGPPYNEQFF
.	few	TRBV12-3/TRBV12-4	TRBJ1-2	TGTGCCAGCAGTCCCCAGAGGAACTATGGCTACACCTTC	CASSPQRNYGYTF
TRBD2	.	TRBV7-4	TRBJ2-1	TGTGCCAACAGCTCGGGACTAGCGCCCTACAATGAGCAGTTCTTC	CANSSGLAPYNEQFF
TRBD1	few	TRBV6-1	TRBJ1-2	TGTGCCAGCAGTACCCCATCGTGGACAGGGGATTATCGCGGCTACACCTTC	CASSTPSWTGDYRGYTF
TRBD1	medium-sized	TRBV7-9	TRBJ1-2	TGTGCCAGCAGCTCCCCTGGGACAGAGATTGGGTATGGCTACACCTTC	CASSSPGTEIGYGYTF
.	many	TRBV2	TRBJ1-4	TGTGCCAGTAACAGGGCGATAAATGAAAAACTGTTTTTT	CASNRAINEKLFF
TRBD1	.	TRBV4-1	TRBJ1-2	TGCGCCAGCAGCCAAGTAGGGGGCGATGGCTACACCTTC	CASSQVGGDGYTF
.	.	TRBV6-5	TRBJ1-1	TGTGCCAACCTCCTCCGGGGGACCCTGAACACTGAAGCTTTCTTT	CANLLRGTLNTEAFF
TRBD1	few	TRBV4-1	TRBJ1-1	TGCGCCAGCAGCCAAGGGGAGGGGGCAATGGCTTTCTTT	CASSQGEGAMAFF
.	few	TRBV20-1	TRBJ2-1	TGCAGTGGGTGGGGTGCGGGTGGGAAGAATGAGCAGTTCTTC	CSGWGAGGKNEQFF
TRBD1	few	TRBV12-3/TRBV12-4	TRBJ1-1	TGTGCCAGCGAGGAGGGACAGGGAGTGGAAGCTTTCTTT	CASEEGQGVEAFF
.	few	TRBV9	TRBJ1-3	TGTGCCAGCAGCGAGGACGGGAGCTCTGGAAACACCATATATTTT	CASSEDGSSGNTIYF